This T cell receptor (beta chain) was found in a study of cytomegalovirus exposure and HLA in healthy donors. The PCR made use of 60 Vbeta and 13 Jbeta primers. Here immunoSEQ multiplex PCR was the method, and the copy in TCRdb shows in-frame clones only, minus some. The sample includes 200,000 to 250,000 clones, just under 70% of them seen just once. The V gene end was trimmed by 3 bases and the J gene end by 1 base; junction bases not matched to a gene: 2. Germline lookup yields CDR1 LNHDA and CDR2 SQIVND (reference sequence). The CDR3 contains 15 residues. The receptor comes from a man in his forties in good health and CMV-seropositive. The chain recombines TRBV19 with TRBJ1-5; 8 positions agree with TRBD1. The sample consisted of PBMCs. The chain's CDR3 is CASSIDRGSNQPQHF. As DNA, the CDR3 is TGTGCCAGTAGTATCGACAGGGGAAGCAATCAGCCCCAGCATTTT.